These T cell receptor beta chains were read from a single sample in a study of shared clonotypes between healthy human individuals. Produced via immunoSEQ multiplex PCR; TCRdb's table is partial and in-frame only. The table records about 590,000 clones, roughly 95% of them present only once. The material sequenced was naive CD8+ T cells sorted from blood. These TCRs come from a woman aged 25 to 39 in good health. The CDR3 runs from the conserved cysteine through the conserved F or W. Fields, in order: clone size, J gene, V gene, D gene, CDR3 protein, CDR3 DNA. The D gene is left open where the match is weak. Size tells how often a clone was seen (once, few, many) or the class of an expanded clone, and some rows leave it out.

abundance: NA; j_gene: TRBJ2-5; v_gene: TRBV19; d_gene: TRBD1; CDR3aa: CASSRWQGVGRVETQYF; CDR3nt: TGTGCCAGTAGCCGTTGGCAGGGGGTCGGTAGGGTGGAGACCCAGTACTTC
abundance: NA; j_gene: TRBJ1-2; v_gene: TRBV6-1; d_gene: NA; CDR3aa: CASSEVGGRDGYTF; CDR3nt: TGTGCCAGCAGTGAAGTGGGTGGGAGGGACGGCTACACCTTC
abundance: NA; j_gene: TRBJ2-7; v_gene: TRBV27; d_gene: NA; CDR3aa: CASASSGPSFEQYF; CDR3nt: TGTGCCAGCGCCTCATCCGGCCCCTCATTCGAGCAGTACTTC
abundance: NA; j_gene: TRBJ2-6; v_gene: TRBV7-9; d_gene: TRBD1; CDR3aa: CASSFWDRVPSGANVLTF; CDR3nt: TGTGCCAGCAGCTTCTGGGACAGGGTACCTTCGGGGGCCAACGTCCTGACTTTC
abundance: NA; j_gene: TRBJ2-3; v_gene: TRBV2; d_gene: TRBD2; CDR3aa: CASSENLPGLAPPDTQYF; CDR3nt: TGTGCCAGCAGTGAAAATTTACCGGGACTAGCCCCGCCAGATACGCAGTATTTT
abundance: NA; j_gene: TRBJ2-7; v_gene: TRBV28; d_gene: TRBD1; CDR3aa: CASSFPPTGIALGDEQYF; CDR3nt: TGTGCCAGCAGTTTCCCTCCGACAGGGATCGCCCTCGGGGACGAGCAGTACTTC
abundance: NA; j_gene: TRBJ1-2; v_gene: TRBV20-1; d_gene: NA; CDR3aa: CSARYYGYTF; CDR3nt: TGCAGTGCTAGATACTATGGCTACACCTTC
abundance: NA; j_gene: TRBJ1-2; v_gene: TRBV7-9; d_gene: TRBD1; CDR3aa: CASSPRDRRYGYTF; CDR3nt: TGTGCCAGCAGCCCCCGGGACAGACGCTATGGCTACACCTTC
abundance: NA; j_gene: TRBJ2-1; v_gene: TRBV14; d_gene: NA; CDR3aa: CASSQSTGYGSYNEQFF; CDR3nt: TGTGCCAGCAGCCAATCAACAGGGTACGGCTCCTACAATGAGCAGTTCTTC
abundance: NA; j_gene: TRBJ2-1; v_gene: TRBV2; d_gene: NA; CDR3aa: CASRGGRNSYNEQFF; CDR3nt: TGTGCCAGCAGGGGGGGGCGGAACTCCTACAATGAGCAGTTCTTC
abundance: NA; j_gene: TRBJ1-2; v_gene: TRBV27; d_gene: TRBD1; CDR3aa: CASSPRETGQGYTF; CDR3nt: TGTGCCAGCAGTCCGAGAGAGACAGGGCAAGGCTACACCTTC
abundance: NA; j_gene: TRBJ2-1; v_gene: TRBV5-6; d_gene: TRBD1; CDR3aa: CASSLVGTGGREQFF; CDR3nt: TGTGCCAGCAGCTTGGTTGGTACAGGGGGTAGGGAGCAGTTCTTC
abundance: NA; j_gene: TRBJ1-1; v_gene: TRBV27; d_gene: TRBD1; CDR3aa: CASRGRDRKGTEAFF; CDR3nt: TGTGCCAGCAGGGGAAGGGACAGAAAGGGGACTGAAGCTTTCTTT
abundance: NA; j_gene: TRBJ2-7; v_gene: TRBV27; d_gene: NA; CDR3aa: CASSPTRWAEQYF; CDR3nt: TGTGCCAGCAGTCCCACGCGTTGGGCCGAGCAGTACTTC
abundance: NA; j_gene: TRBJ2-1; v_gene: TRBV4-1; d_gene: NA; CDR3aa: CASSQDGSRANEQFF; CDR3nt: TGCGCCAGCAGCCAAGACGGGAGCCGGGCCAATGAGCAGTTCTTC
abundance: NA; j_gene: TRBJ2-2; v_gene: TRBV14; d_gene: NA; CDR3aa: CASSRQRDGELFF; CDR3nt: TGTGCCAGCAGCCGCCAACGAGACGGGGAGCTGTTTTTT
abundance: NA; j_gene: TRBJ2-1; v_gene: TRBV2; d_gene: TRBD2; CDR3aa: CASSGGLANEQFF; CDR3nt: TGTGCCAGCAGTGGCGGACTAGCGAATGAGCAGTTCTTC
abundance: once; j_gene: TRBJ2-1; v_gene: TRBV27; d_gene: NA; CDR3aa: CASSLSMGSGEQFF; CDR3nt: TGTGCCAGCAGTTTATCGATGGGGTCGGGTGAGCAGTTCTTC
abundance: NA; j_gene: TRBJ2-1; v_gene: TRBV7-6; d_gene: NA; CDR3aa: CASSLAGDTFF; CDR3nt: TGTGCCAGCAGCTTAGCTGGCGACACGTTCTTC
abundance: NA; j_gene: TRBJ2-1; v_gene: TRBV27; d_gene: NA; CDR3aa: CASSAGALVYNEQFF; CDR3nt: TGTGCCAGCAGTGCGGGGGCCCTGGTATACAATGAGCAGTTCTTC
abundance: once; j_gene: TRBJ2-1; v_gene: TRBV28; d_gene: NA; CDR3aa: CASSFSHGSSYNEQFF; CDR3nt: TGTGCCAGCAGTTTTTCGCACGGAAGCTCCTACAATGAGCAGTTCTTC
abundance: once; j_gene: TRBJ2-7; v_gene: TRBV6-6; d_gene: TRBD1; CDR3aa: CASSSPDRDEQYF; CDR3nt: TGTGCCAGCAGTTCCCCGGACAGGGACGAGCAGTACTTC
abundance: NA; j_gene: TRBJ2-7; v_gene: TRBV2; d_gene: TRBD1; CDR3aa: CASSEAGQVFYEQYF; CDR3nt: TGTGCCAGCAGTGAAGCGGGACAGGTGTTTTACGAGCAGTACTTC
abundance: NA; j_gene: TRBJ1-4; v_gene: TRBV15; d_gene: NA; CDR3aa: CATSETSPGELFF; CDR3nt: TGTGCCACCAGCGAAACTAGCCCCGGGGAACTGTTTTTT
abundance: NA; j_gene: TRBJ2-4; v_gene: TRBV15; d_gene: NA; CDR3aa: CATSRDLQGEGIQYF; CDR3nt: TGTGCCACCAGCAGAGATTTACAGGGTGAGGGCATTCAGTACTTC
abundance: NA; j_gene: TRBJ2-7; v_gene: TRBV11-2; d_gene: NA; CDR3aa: CASSLYTNYEQYF; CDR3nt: TGTGCCAGCAGCTTATACACCAACTACGAGCAGTACTTC
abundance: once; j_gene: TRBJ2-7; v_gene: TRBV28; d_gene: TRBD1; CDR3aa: CASSPPRDRGIYEQYF; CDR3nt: TGTGCCAGCAGTCCCCCCCGGGACAGGGGTATCTACGAGCAGTACTTC
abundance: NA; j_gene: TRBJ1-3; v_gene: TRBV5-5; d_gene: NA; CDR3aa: CASSINPGPLSGNTIYF; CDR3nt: TGTGCCAGCAGCATCAATCCGGGACCCCTCTCTGGAAACACCATATATTTT
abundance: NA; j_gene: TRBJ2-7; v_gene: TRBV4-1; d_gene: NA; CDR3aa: CASSQVEFVGYEQYF; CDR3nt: TGCGCCAGCAGCCAAGTAGAATTCGTCGGCTACGAGCAGTACTTC
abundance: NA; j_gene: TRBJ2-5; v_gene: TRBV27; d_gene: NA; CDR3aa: CASSFEGQETQYF; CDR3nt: TGTGCCAGCAGTTTCGAGGGACAAGAGACCCAGTACTTC
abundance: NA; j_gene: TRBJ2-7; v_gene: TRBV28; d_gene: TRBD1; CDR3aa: CASSLAQGQYHEQYF; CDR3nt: TGTGCCAGCAGTTTAGCGCAGGGACAGTATCACGAGCAGTACTTC
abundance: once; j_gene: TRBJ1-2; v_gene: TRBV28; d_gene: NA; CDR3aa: CASSLQGILYGYTF; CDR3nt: TGTGCCAGCAGTTTGCAGGGTATCCTCTATGGCTACACCTTC
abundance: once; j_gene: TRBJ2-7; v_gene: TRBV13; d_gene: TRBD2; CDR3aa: CASSLGLAGGPGEQYF; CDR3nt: TGTGCCAGCAGCTTAGGTCTAGCGGGAGGGCCGGGAGAGCAGTACTTC
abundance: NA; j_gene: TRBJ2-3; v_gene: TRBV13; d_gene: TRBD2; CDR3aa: CASSPHTSGDTDTQYF; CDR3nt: TGTGCCAGCAGCCCGCACACTAGCGGAGACACAGATACGCAGTATTTT
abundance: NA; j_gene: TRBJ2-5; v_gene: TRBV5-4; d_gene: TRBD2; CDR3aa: CASSFFGGSETQYF; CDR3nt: TGTGCCAGCAGCTTCTTTGGCGGGAGTGAGACCCAGTACTTC
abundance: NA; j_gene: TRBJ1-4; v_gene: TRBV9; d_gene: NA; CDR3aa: CASSPEDRASEKLFF; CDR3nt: TGTGCCAGCAGCCCCGAGGACAGAGCCTCTGAAAAACTGTTTTTT
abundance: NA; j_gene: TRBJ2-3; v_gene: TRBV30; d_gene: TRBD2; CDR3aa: CAWKPSGPTDTQYF; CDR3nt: TGTGCTTGGAAGCCTAGCGGCCCGACAGATACGCAGTATTTT
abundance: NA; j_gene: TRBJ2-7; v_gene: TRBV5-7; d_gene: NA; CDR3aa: CASSFGLEQYF; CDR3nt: TGTGCCAGCAGCTTTGGGCTCGAGCAGTACTTC
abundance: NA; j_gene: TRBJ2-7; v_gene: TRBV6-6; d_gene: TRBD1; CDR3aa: CASSDPEGGPNYEQYF; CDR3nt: TGTGCCAGCAGCGACCCCGAAGGGGGCCCTAATTACGAGCAGTACTTC
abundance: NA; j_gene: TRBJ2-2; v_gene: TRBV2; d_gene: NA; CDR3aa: CASRGDTGELFF; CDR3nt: TGTGCCAGCAGGGGGGACACCGGGGAGCTGTTTTTT
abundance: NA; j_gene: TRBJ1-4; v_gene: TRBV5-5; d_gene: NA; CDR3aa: CASSLFLGAPNEKLFF; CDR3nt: TGTGCCAGCAGCTTGTTTCTGGGTGCACCAAATGAAAAACTGTTTTTT
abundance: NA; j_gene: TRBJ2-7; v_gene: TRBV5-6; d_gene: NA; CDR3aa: CASSLSSANYEQYF; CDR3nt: TGTGCCAGCAGTTTGTCCTCCGCAAACTACGAGCAGTACTTC
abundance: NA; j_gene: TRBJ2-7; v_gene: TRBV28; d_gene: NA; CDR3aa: CASSLSGQRPYEQYF; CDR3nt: TGTGCCAGCAGTTTGTCGGGACAAAGACCCTACGAGCAGTACTTC
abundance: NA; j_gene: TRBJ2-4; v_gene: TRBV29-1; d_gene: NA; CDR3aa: CSVDKGRGPVAKNIQYF; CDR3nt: TGCAGCGTTGATAAAGGGCGCGGCCCCGTGGCCAAAAACATTCAGTACTTC
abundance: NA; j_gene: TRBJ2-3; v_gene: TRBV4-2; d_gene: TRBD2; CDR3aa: CASSDGRGDTQYF; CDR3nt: TGTGCCAGCAGCGACGGGAGGGGAGATACGCAGTATTTT
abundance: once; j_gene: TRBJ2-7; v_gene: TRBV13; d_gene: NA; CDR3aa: CASSLGSFAAYEQYF; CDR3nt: TGTGCCAGCAGCTTAGGTTCATTTGCGGCCTACGAGCAGTACTTC
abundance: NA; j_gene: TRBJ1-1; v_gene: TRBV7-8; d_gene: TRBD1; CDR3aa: CASSRPGTGTDTEAFF; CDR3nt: TGTGCCAGCAGCCGTCCCGGGACAGGGACGGACACTGAAGCTTTCTTT
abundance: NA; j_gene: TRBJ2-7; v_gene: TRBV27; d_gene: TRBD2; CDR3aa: CASSLSTGTSRGYEQYF; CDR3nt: TGTGCCAGCAGTTTGTCAACCGGGACTAGCCGCGGCTACGAGCAGTACTTC
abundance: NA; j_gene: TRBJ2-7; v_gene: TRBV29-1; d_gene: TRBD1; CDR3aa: CSVEKGTGFYEQYF; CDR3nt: TGCAGCGTTGAAAAAGGGACAGGCTTCTACGAGCAGTACTTC
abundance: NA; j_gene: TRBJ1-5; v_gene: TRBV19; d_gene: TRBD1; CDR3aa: CASSPTGSGNQPQHF; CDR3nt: TGTGCCAGTAGCCCGACAGGGTCGGGCAATCAGCCCCAGCATTTT
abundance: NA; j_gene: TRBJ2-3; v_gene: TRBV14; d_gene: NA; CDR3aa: CASSYAGPTDTQYF; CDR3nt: TGTGCCAGCAGTTACGCGGGACCCACAGATACGCAGTATTTT